These 29 T cell receptor beta chains originate from one sample sequenced in a study of blood T cell repertoires in COVID-19. This table comes from immunoSEQ multiplex PCR, and its TCRdb copy is limited to in-frame clones, with some not included. The table has under 30,000 clones, roughly 83% seen once. Sequenced material: peripheral blood. Receptors originate from a man aged 80 or over with active COVID-19.

V is TRBV3-1 (or the pseudogene TRBV3-2) and J is TRBJ1-1; 9 bases match TRBD1. The CDR3 extends over 14 amino acids. After removal of 5 bases from V and 6 bases from J, the junction contained 7 bases not matched to a gene. The germline CDR1 and CDR2 sequences are LGHDT and YNNKEL (reference sequence). CDR3 sequence: CASSNTGGASEAFF. The CDR3 DNA reads TGTGCCAGCAGCAATACAGGGGGCGCTTCTGAAGCTTTCTTT.

The chain couples TRBV28 to TRBJ2-7; tentatively, D is TRBD1 (6 bases). The CDR3 is 15 residues long. Germline loops: CDR1 MDHEN, CDR2 SYDVKM. Trimming took 6 bases from V and 2 from J, leaving 17 bases between them. The CDR3 bases are TGTGCCAGCAGCGCCCCAGGGGCCATGACCTACGAGCAGTACTTC. It specifies CASSAPGAMTYEQYF.

The chain combines TRBV20-1 with TRBJ1-1; tentatively, D is TRBD1 (6 bases). The germline V gene encodes CDR1 DFQATT and CDR2 SNEGSKA (reference sequence). V shed 3 bases and J shed 11 bases, with 13 bases lying between them. This CDR3 region has 11 residues. The CDR3 DNA reads as TGCAGTGCTAGTCACAGGGCTGGGGCTTTCTTT. Amino acids: CSASHRAGAFF.

The chain combines TRBV7-8 with TRBJ1-3; 8 nucleotides line up with TRBD1. The V segment lost 5 bases and the J segment 2 bases; nucleotides outside the gene matches: 5. The CDR3 consists of 15 residues. The germline V gene has CDR1 SGHVS and CDR2 FQNEAQ. Here the CDR3 reads CASSPDRVPGNTIYF. The CDR3 DNA reads TGTGCCAGCAGCCCGGACAGGGTGCCTGGAAACACCATATATTTT.

This clone is medium-sized in the sample. The chain combines TRBV6-1 with TRBJ1-5, with 7 bases fitting TRBD1. This CDR3 has 14 residues. The J segment lost 4 bases and the V segment lost 3 bases, leaving 3 bases of the junction unmatched. Germline CDR1 reads MNHNS; CDR2 reads SASEGT. Here the CDR3 reads CASSDGQENQPQHF. The CDR3 coding sequence is TGTGCCAGCAGTGATGGACAGGAAAATCAGCCCCAGCATTTT.

The V gene is TRBV27, the J gene TRBJ2-7; the D gene is possibly TRBD1 (6 bases). Per germline, CDR1 MNHEY and CDR2 SMNVEV (reference sequence). The CDR3 has 13 amino acids. The germline V and J ends were trimmed by 6 bases and 7 bases, with 16 bases remaining between them. CDR3 amino acids: CASSRNGGGEQYF. The CDR3 coding sequence is TGTGCCAGCAGCCGAAATGGGGGCGGTGAGCAGTACTTC.

The V gene is TRBV7-2, the J gene TRBJ2-1, with 12 bases fitting TRBD2. There are 16 residues in the CDR3. Germline V gives CDR1 SGHTA, CDR2 FQGNSA. V trimming: 1 base; J trimming: 8 bases; junction bases outside the gene matches: 6. The CDR3 sequence is CASSLGPSGGAYEQFF. The CDR3 DNA reads as TGTGCCAGCAGCTTAGGTCCTAGCGGGGGGGCCTATGAGCAGTTCTTC.

This chain connects TRBV7-5 to TRBJ1-2; the table's D gene call, TRBD1, was not cross checked with the DNA. TRBV7-5 is described as a pseudogene. The CDR3 has 15 amino acids. CDR3 nucleotides: TGTGTCAGAAGCCCCCGCCAGGGGGCGGAGGATGGCTACACCTTC. Translated, it gives CVRSPRQGAEDGYTF.

The V and J genes are TRBV11-2 and TRBJ2-7; D remains unclear. Trimming took 2 bases from V and 1 from J, leaving 9 bases between them. This CDR3 contains 14 residues. Germline V gives CDR1 SGHAT, CDR2 FQNNGV. The CDR3 DNA follows: TGTGCCAGCAGCTTAACCGCAGTTTCCTACGAGCAGTACTTC. Protein product: CASSLTAVSYEQYF.

The J gene is TRBJ1-1, the V gene TRBV5-1, with D possibly matching TRBD1 (6 bases). CDR1 is SGHRS, CDR2 YFSETQ, per germline. The CDR3 covers 15 residues. V dropped 4 bases and J dropped 6 bases, with 19 bases sitting between them. CDR3 amino acids: CASSETGQKVAEAFF. The CDR3 region has the DNA TGCGCCAGCAGCGAAACGGGACAAAAGGTAGCTGAAGCTTTCTTT.

The gene calls are TRBV3-1 (or the pseudogene TRBV3-2) and TRBJ2-1; 13 positions agree with TRBD2. This CDR3 is 17 amino acids long. J gave up 6 bases and V 4 bases, and 9 bases lay outside the gene matches. Germline CDR1 reads LGHDT; CDR2 reads YNNKEL (reference sequence). Here the CDR3 DNA reads TGTGCCAGCAGCCCCCAGAGACTAGCGGGAGGTAGCAATGAGCAGTTCTTC. It specifies CASSPQRLAGGSNEQFF.

The V gene is TRBV18, the J gene TRBJ2-5; tentative D call: TRBD2 (6 bases). The CDR3 consists of 14 residues. In germline, CDR1 is KGHSH, CDR2 LQKENI. V gave up 0 bases and J gave up 5 bases, with 10 bases separating them. The CDR3 coding sequence is TGTGCCAGCTCACCACCCCTAGCGACGGAGACCCAGTACTTC. Translating it yields CASSPPLATETQYF.

This chain joins TRBV6-5 and TRBJ1-1; 9 bases map to TRBD1. The trim removed 6 bases at V and 4 bases at J, leaving 12 bases unmatched. Looked up from germline, CDR1 is MNHEY and CDR2 is SVGAGI. CDR3 length: 16 amino acids. This chain's CDR3 is CASRYAGTGRLTEAFF. The CDR3 DNA follows: TGTGCCAGCAGATACGCCGGGACAGGGAGACTCACTGAAGCTTTCTTT.

The chain joins TRBV7-2 to TRBJ2-2; no clear D. V lost 5 bases and J 6 bases, leaving 10 bases between the germline ends. The V gene's germline CDR1 is SGHTA and CDR2 FQGNSA. The CDR3 covers 13 residues. CDR3 nucleotides: TGTGCCAGCAGCCCCCGTTTTGCCGGGGAGCTGTTTTTT. Its protein is CASSPRFAGELFF.

The chain recombines TRBV7-9 with TRBJ2-3, with 8 bases aligning to TRBD1. This CDR3 comprises 17 residues. Trimming took 2 bases from V and 2 from J; bases not matched to a gene: 9. Germline values: CDR1 SEHNR, CDR2 FQNEAQ (reference sequence). CDR3 protein: CASSLSPGQGLTDTQYF. As DNA, the CDR3 is TGTGCCAGCAGCTTAAGCCCCGGACAGGGCCTCACAGATACGCAGTATTTT.

The chain joins TRBV5-1 to TRBJ2-3, with TRBD1 matching 7 bases. J gave up 5 bases and V 2 bases, and 5 bases lay outside the gene matches. The CDR3 has 14 residues. Germline V gene sequence: CDR1 SGHRS, CDR2 YFSETQ. The DNA of the CDR3 is TGCGCCAGCAGCTTTACAGGGGCGGGAGATACGCAGTATTTT. Residues: CASSFTGAGDTQYF.

This chain joins TRBV3-1 (or the pseudogene TRBV3-2) and TRBJ1-3; D is possibly TRBD1 (6 bases). The V and J ends lost 4 bases and 4 bases respectively, with 11 bases between them. Germline V gene data show CDR1 as LGHDT and CDR2 as YNNKEL (reference sequence). CDR3 length: 14 amino acids. The CDR3 DNA sequence: TGTGCCAGCAGCCGTACAGGGACGGGAAACACCATATATTTT. Encoded protein: CASSRTGTGNTIYF.

The chain combines TRBV10-3 with TRBJ2-2, with D perhaps matching TRBD2 (6 bases). Germline assignment: CDR1 ENHRY and CDR2 SYGVKD. This CDR3 is 13 amino acids long. Trimming cost V 2 bases and J 8 bases, with 9 bases left between them. CDR3: CAISEKGTGELFF. DNA for the CDR3: TGTGCCATCAGTGAGAAAGGGACTGGGGAGCTGTTTTTT.

This clone has just a few counts. This sample includes further DNA sequences coding for the same CDR3. The chain recombines TRBV7-9 with TRBJ2-3; D not resolved. The length of the CDR3 is 14 residues. V gave up 5 bases and J gave up 3 bases, with 12 bases separating them. Germline V gene sequence: CDR1 SEHNR, CDR2 FQNEAQ (reference sequence). The CDR3 nucleotides read TGTGCCAGCAGCCCCCGTGGCCAGACAGATACGCAGTATTTT. Protein product: CASSPRGQTDTQYF.

This clone showed up just once. The chain's CDR3 is CASSARDRSLRNEQFF. CDR3 bases: TGTGCCAGCAGCGCCCGGGACAGGTCGTTAAGGAATGAGCAGTTCTTC. This chain links TRBV13 with TRBJ2-1, with 8 bases lining up with TRBD1. Trimming cost V 5 bases and J 7 bases; bases outside gene matches: 13. From germline, CDR1 is PRHDT and CDR2 FYEKMQ (reference sequence). This CDR3 is 16 amino acids long. The full variable domain, with the rest looked up from reference TRBV13 and TRBJ2-1, is AAGVIQSPRHLIKEKRETATLKCYPIPRHDTVYWYQQGPGQDPQFLISFYEKMQSDKGSIPDRFSAQQFSDYHSELNMSSLELGDSALYFCASSARDRSLRNEQFFGPGTRLTVL.

The chain uses TRBV5-4 and TRBJ1-6; 8 bases line up with TRBD1. The CDR3 is 15 residues long. Germline assignment: CDR1 SGHNT and CDR2 YYREEE (reference sequence). Losses at the gene ends were 5 bases for V and 10 bases for J; bases not matched to a gene: 11. Written as DNA, the CDR3 is TGTGCCAGCAGTCTCGCGGGGACAGGACGGTCACCCCTCCACTTT. As protein: CASSLAGTGRSPLHF.

V and J are TRBV2 and TRBJ1-2; D remains ambiguous. V was shortened by 3 bases and J by 0 bases, with 8 bases between the two germline ends. CDR1 is SNHLY, CDR2 FYNNEI, per germline. This CDR3 is 14 amino acids long. The CDR3 loop reads CASSDPISNYGYTF. The DNA of the CDR3 is TGTGCCAGCAGTGACCCTATTTCTAACTATGGCTACACCTTC.

This clone was seen a single time. In DNA form, the CDR3 reads TGTGCCAGTAGTATAGGCCGGAAAACAGGGAACACCGGGGAGCTGTTTTTT. Translation: CASSIGRKTGNTGELFF. The chain uses TRBV19 and TRBJ2-2, with a tentative D call TRBD1 (5 bases). CDR1 is LNHDA, CDR2 SQIVND, per germline (reference sequence). Trimming left V 1 base short and J 1 base short, with 13 bases between. CDR3 length: 17 residues.

The chain has TRBV11-3 and TRBJ1-1, with a tentative D call TRBD1 (5 bases). Looked up from germline, CDR1 is SGHNT and CDR2 is YENEEA. The CDR3 runs to 15 residues. V was trimmed by 6 bases and J by 0 bases, leaving 14 bases between them. The CDR3 DNA is TGTGCCAGCAGTCAGGGTCTTTCCATGAACACTGAAGCTTTCTTT. Its protein product is CASSQGLSMNTEAFF.

This chain joins TRBV7-9 and TRBJ1-1; D is unresolved. This CDR3 spans 13 amino acids. CDR1 and CDR2 from the germline V gene are SEHNR and FQNEAQ (reference sequence). The V end lost 4 bases, the J end lost 5 bases, and 11 bases lay between the germline ends. CDR3 in amino acids: CASSSYRGTEAFF. In nucleotides, the CDR3 is TGTGCCAGCAGCTCATACAGAGGGACTGAAGCTTTCTTT.

The chain is built from TRBV15 and TRBJ2-5; 11 bases agree with TRBD2. Looked up from germline, CDR1 is LNHNV and CDR2 is YYDKDF (reference sequence). The CDR3 sequence is 16 residues long. Trimming took 0 bases from V and 6 from J; bases not matched to a gene: 6. The CDR3 nucleotides read TGTGCCACCAGCAGAGATCCCCTAGCGGGGGGACAGACCCAGTACTTC. Translating it yields CATSRDPLAGGQTQYF.

V usage is TRBV10-2 and J usage is TRBJ1-3; no firm D call. The germline gives CDR1 WSHSY, CDR2 SAAADI. CDR3 length: 13 residues. V lost 3 bases to trimming and J lost 8 bases, with 11 bases between them. The CDR3 coding sequence is TGCGCCAGCAGTGACAGTGGTGTGTACACCATATATTTT. Translating it yields CASSDSGVYTIYF.

The chain has TRBV10-3 and TRBJ2-1; TRBD2 might be the D (7 bases). CDR3 length: 15 amino acids. Germline V gene data show CDR1 as ENHRY and CDR2 as SYGVKD. The germline V and J ends were trimmed by 0 bases and 7 bases, with 13 bases remaining between them. The CDR3 DNA sequence: TGTGCCATCAGTGAGTCGGGGGGGCGCTGGAATGAGCAGTTCTTC. As protein: CAISESGGRWNEQFF.

This chain uses TRBV6-5 with TRBJ1-2; D is undetermined. The V end lost 6 bases, the J end lost 2 bases, and 13 bases lay between the germline ends. This CDR3 comprises 14 residues. From germline, CDR1 is MNHEY and CDR2 SVGAGI. CDR3 in amino acids: CASSVTDENYGYTF. CDR3 coding DNA: TGTGCCAGCAGCGTTACAGACGAAAACTATGGCTACACCTTC.